This T cell receptor (beta chain) was sequenced during a study of neurological immune-mediated disorders. 5'RACE employing 10-nucleotide random UMIs yielded the cDNA. TCRdb redid the calling of the 5' RACE reads with MiXCR, one entry per CDR3 protein. The data show about 55,000 distinct CDR3 sequences, roughly 4.6% seen once. Losses at the gene ends were 3 bases for V and 4 bases for J; bases not matched to a gene: 4. The germline gives CDR1 DFQATT, CDR2 SNEGSKA (reference sequence). The CDR3 sequence is 13 residues long. Study-level results: The multiple sclerosis repertoire cluster was not associated with any clinical or MRI feature.

This clonotype was observed a few times. Its antigen is as yet unknown. The sequencing input was PBMCs. The chain carries TRBV20-1 and TRBJ2-3; TRBD2 agrees at 7 bases. This sequence originates from a man in his fifties or sixties with multiple sclerosis. The CDR3 nucleotides read TGCAGTGCTAGGTTGGCGGGGGCAGATACGCAGTATTTT. Its translation is CSARLAGADTQYF.